This paragraph reports one T cell receptor (beta chain). Its target is unknown. Germline lookup yields CDR1 GTSNPN and CDR2 SVGIG (reference sequence). The CDR3 is made up of 16 amino acids. V shed 3 bases and J 4 bases; nucleotides not matched to a gene: 7. The entry originates in a study of cytomegalovirus exposure and HLA in healthy donors. General study points: In a later analysis, TCR beta V- and J-gene trimming was associated with a missense DCLRE1C variant.

Researchers ran the PCR with 60 Vbeta and 13 Jbeta primers. Only in-frame clones appear in the TCRdb table, and some are missing; sequencing was by immunoSEQ multiplex PCR. This table holds roughly 100,000 clones, around four fifths found once. The rearrangement uses TRBV30 and TRBJ2-1; TRBD2 matches 12 bases. The origin of this receptor is a man under 40 in good health and CMV-seronegative. The specimen was PBMCs. The CDR3 DNA is TGTGCCTGGAGAGCAACCGGGACTAGCGGGTACAATGAGCAGTTCTTC. It encodes CAWRATGTSGYNEQFF.